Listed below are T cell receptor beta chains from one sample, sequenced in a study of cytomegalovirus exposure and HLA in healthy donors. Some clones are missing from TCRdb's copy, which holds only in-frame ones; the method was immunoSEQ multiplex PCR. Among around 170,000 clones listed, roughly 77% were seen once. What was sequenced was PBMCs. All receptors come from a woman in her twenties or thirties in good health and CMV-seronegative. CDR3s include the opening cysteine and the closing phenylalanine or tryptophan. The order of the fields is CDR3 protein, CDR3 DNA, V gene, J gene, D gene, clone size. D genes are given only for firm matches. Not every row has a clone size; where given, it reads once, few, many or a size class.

CDR3: CASSPRDRGTGGYTF; DNA: TGTGCCAGCAGCCCACGGGACAGGGGAACTGGTGGCTACACCTTC; V: TRBV7-8; J: TRBJ1-2; D: TRBD1; size: -
CDR3: CASSRPTNEKLFF; DNA: TGTGCCAGCAGCCGTCCGACTAATGAAAAACTGTTTTTT; V: TRBV25-1; J: TRBJ1-4; D: -; size: -
CDR3: CASSPDSYYGYTF; DNA: TGTGCCAGCAGTCCGGACAGCTACTATGGCTACACCTTC; V: TRBV27; J: TRBJ1-2; D: -; size: once
CDR3: CASSEAGATNEKLFF; DNA: TGCGCCAGCAGTGAAGCAGGGGCAACTAATGAAAAACTGTTTTTT; V: TRBV10-1; J: TRBJ1-4; D: -; size: -
CDR3: CASSPRSNAAQYF; DNA: TGTGCCAGCAGCCCCCGGAGTAACGCGGCCCAGTACTTC; V: TRBV6-5; J: TRBJ2-5; D: -; size: -
CDR3: CASSPGVYEQYF; DNA: TGCGCCAGCAGTCCGGGAGTCTACGAGCAGTACTTC; V: TRBV5-1; J: TRBJ2-7; D: -; size: few
CDR3: CASSQTGGDQPQHF; DNA: TGTGCCAGCAGTCAGACAGGGGGAGATCAGCCCCAGCATTTT; V: TRBV6-6; J: TRBJ1-5; D: TRBD1; size: -
CDR3: CASSLGGQPSHEQYF; DNA: TGTGCCAGCAGCTTAGGGGGACAGCCCTCCCACGAGCAGTACTTC; V: TRBV7-9; J: TRBJ2-7; D: TRBD1; size: once
CDR3: CASSIREDREAEAFF; DNA: TGTGCCAGCAGTATAAGGGAGGACAGGGAGGCTGAAGCTTTCTTT; V: TRBV2; J: TRBJ1-1; D: TRBD1; size: -
CDR3: CASSLASLHEQYF; DNA: TGTGCCAGCAGCTTAGCGTCCCTTCACGAGCAGTACTTC; V: TRBV7-9; J: TRBJ2-7; D: -; size: -
CDR3: CASSEDRAARETQYF; DNA: TGCGCCAGCAGCGAGGACAGGGCGGCACGGGAGACCCAGTACTTC; V: TRBV10-1; J: TRBJ2-5; D: TRBD1; size: -
CDR3: CASRQTGSYNSPLHF; DNA: TGTGCCAGCAGACAGACAGGGTCCTATAATTCACCCCTCCACTTT; V: TRBV5-4; J: TRBJ1-6; D: TRBD1; size: -
CDR3: CASSQWSSLNSYNEQFF; DNA: TGCGCCAGCAGCCAATGGTCTAGCCTGAACTCCTACAATGAGCAGTTCTTC; V: TRBV4-1; J: TRBJ2-1; D: -; size: few
CDR3: CASSQGQGTSGTDTQYF; DNA: TGCGCCAGCAGCCAAGGACAAGGGACTAGCGGCACAGATACGCAGTATTTT; V: TRBV4-1; J: TRBJ2-3; D: TRBD2; size: -
CDR3: CASSLSPGLSYEQYF; DNA: TGTGCCAGCAGCTTATCTCCAGGGCTATCCTACGAGCAGTACTTC; V: TRBV7-8; J: TRBJ2-7; D: -; size: -
CDR3: CASSLSRGRQKYF; DNA: TGTGCCAGCAGCTTATCCAGGGGGCGTCAAAAGTACTTC; V: TRBV7-2; J: TRBJ2-7; D: TRBD1; size: -
CDR3: CASSPTEGAYTEAFF; DNA: TGCGCCAGCAGCCCGACCGAGGGGGCGTATACTGAAGCTTTCTTT; V: TRBV5-1; J: TRBJ1-1; D: TRBD1; size: -
CDR3: CASSQGTEAPHTF; DNA: TGTGCCAGCAGCCAAGGGACAGAGGCCCCTCACACCTTC; V: TRBV4-2; J: TRBJ1-2; D: -; size: -
CDR3: CASSSRGGYSYEQYF; DNA: TGCGCCAGCAGTAGTAGAGGCGGTTACTCCTACGAGCAGTACTTC; V: TRBV10-2; J: TRBJ2-7; D: -; size: -
CDR3: CASSDSGVYGYTF; DNA: TGCGCCAGCAGTGATTCCGGGGTTTATGGCTACACCTTC; V: TRBV10-2; J: TRBJ1-2; D: -; size: once
CDR3: CASSVGQYTEAFF; DNA: TGTGCCAGCAGCGTCGGACAGTACACTGAAGCTTTCTTT; V: TRBV7-9; J: TRBJ1-1; D: -; size: -
CDR3: CASSDRDRGAYEQYF; DNA: TGCGCCAGCAGCGATAGGGACAGGGGGGCCTACGAGCAGTACTTC; V: TRBV4-3; J: TRBJ2-7; D: TRBD1; size: -
CDR3: CASSRISAQPNSPLHF; DNA: TGTGCCAGCAGCCGCATTTCCGCACAGCCCAATTCACCCCTCCACTTT; V: TRBV7-3; J: TRBJ1-6; D: -; size: -
CDR3: CAWSGIYGYTF; DNA: TGTGCCTGGTCGGGGATATATGGCTACACCTTC; V: TRBV30; J: TRBJ1-2; D: -; size: -
CDR3: CASSFWQGAMKNEQFF; DNA: TGTGCCAGCAGCTTTTGGCAGGGGGCAATGAAGAATGAGCAGTTCTTC; V: TRBV5-6; J: TRBJ2-1; D: TRBD1; size: -
CDR3: CASSTIPPGQGSYQPQHF; DNA: TGTGCCAGCTCCACCATACCCCCGGGACAGGGGAGTTATCAGCCCCAGCATTTT; V: TRBV18; J: TRBJ1-5; D: TRBD1; size: -
CDR3: CASSPQTSWGGETQYF; DNA: TGCGCCAGCAGCCCGCAGACTAGCTGGGGGGGGGAGACCCAGTACTTC; V: TRBV4-1; J: TRBJ2-5; D: TRBD2; size: -
CDR3: CASSVTGPGLDFNEQFF; DNA: TGTGCCAGCAGCGTAACAGGACCGGGACTAGATTTCAATGAGCAGTTCTTC; V: TRBV9; J: TRBJ2-1; D: TRBD2; size: -
CDR3: CASSEPGRGPYEQYF; DNA: TGTGCCAGCAGTGAGCCAGGACGAGGGCCCTACGAGCAGTACTTC; V: TRBV6-1; J: TRBJ2-7; D: -; size: -
CDR3: CAWSALEGLSYNEQFF; DNA: TGTGCCTGGAGTGCCCTCGAGGGTCTCTCCTACAATGAGCAGTTCTTC; V: TRBV30; J: TRBJ2-1; D: -; size: -
CDR3: CASSFSADTEAFF; DNA: TGTGCCAGCAGCTTTTCCGCGGACACTGAAGCTTTCTTT; V: TRBV5-5; J: TRBJ1-1; D: -; size: few
CDR3: CSVRWTSGWGETQYF; DNA: TGCAGCGTTCGGTGGACTAGCGGGTGGGGAGAGACCCAGTACTTC; V: TRBV29-1; J: TRBJ2-5; D: TRBD2; size: -
CDR3: CASSPETSGGSYNEQFF; DNA: TGTGCCAGCAGCCCCGAGACTAGCGGGGGGTCCTACAATGAGCAGTTCTTC; V: TRBV4-2; J: TRBJ2-1; D: TRBD2; size: -
CDR3: CASSLDTSGGAHTQYF; DNA: TGTGCCAGCAGCTTAGATACTAGCGGGGGGGCGCATACGCAGTATTTT; V: TRBV5-4; J: TRBJ2-3; D: TRBD2; size: -
CDR3: CASSVWEGPSNEQYF; DNA: TGTGCCAGCAGTGTATGGGAGGGCCCCTCCAACGAGCAGTACTTC; V: TRBV25-1; J: TRBJ2-7; D: TRBD2; size: -
CDR3: CSVGEQGNNSPLHF; DNA: TGCAGCGTTGGAGAACAGGGGAACAATTCACCCCTCCACTTT; V: TRBV29-1; J: TRBJ1-6; D: TRBD1; size: -
CDR3: CASSLGGTGASGSPLHF; DNA: TGCGCCAGCAGCTTGGGCGGGACAGGGGCGAGTGGTTCACCCCTCCACTTT; V: TRBV5-1; J: TRBJ1-6; D: TRBD1; size: -
CDR3: CASSYEAGGLTEAFF; DNA: TGTGCCAGCTCCTACGAGGCGGGGGGTTTGACTGAAGCTTTCTTT; V: TRBV18; J: TRBJ1-1; D: -; size: -
CDR3: CASSLEGRKAFF; DNA: TGCGCCAGCAGCTTGGAGGGGCGAAAGGCTTTCTTT; V: TRBV5-1; J: TRBJ1-1; D: -; size: -
CDR3: CASSRTGQNEKLFF; DNA: TGCGCCAGCAGTAGAACGGGACAGAATGAAAAACTGTTTTTT; V: TRBV10-1; J: TRBJ1-4; D: TRBD1; size: -
CDR3: CASSSSETQYF; DNA: TGTGCCAGTAGTTCTTCCGAGACCCAGTACTTC; V: TRBV19; J: TRBJ2-5; D: -; size: -
CDR3: CASSPIGQGGYEQYF; DNA: TGCGCCAGCAGCCCGATTGGACAGGGGGGCTACGAGCAGTACTTC; V: TRBV4-1; J: TRBJ2-7; D: TRBD1; size: -
CDR3: CAWSVGGYEQYF; DNA: TGTGCCTGGAGTGTAGGCGGATACGAGCAGTACTTC; V: TRBV30; J: TRBJ2-7; D: -; size: -
CDR3: CAISDQSGIAGTGELFF; DNA: TGTGCCATCAGTGATCAAAGTGGCATAGCTGGCACCGGGGAGCTGTTTTTT; V: TRBV10-3; J: TRBJ2-2; D: -; size: -
CDR3: CASSLGYGGSPLHF; DNA: TGTGCCAGCAGCTTGGGGTACGGGGGTTCACCCCTCCACTTT; V: TRBV5-5; J: TRBJ1-6; D: -; size: -